This T cell receptor beta chain was recovered during a study of blood T cell repertoires in COVID-19. Study-level background: Whether acute or convalescent, the COVID-19 samples came from the United States, Italy and Spain. From T cells, B-cell-depleted T cells, or PBMCs came the material, which was cDNA or gDNA.

Germline CDR1 is MDHEN and CDR2 is SYDVKM. This CDR3 has 17 amino acids. Details on this clone: The germline gene is not matched at one end of the junction; a read error may be the cause.

Per the original data handling: Reference gene primer amplification gave estimated nucleated cell counts. Only in-frame clones appear in the TCRdb table, and some are missing; sequencing was by immunoSEQ multiplex PCR. The V and J calls and clone size were taken over from that table, and D and trimming were inferred from the DNA. The sample lists 85,000 to 90,000 clones, about 82% occurring once. The chain is built from TRBV28 and TRBJ2-1; 11 positions match TRBD1. The source of this sequence is a human donor in a cohort sampled during active COVID-19. Sequencing used peripheral blood. The CDR3 protein is CAGSETLGQGGFNEQFF. The CDR3 DNA reads as TGTGCCGGCAGTGAAACACTGGGACAGGGGGGGTTCAATGAGCAGTTCTTC.